A single T cell receptor (beta chain) is shown here with its context. Generated by immunoSEQ multiplex PCR, the TCRdb table keeps only in-frame clones and is missing some. The sample has tens of thousands of clones, roughly 80% seen once. This record belongs to a study of OX40 agonist ivuxolimab in advanced cancers. The ends were cut back, 5 bases at V and 4 bases at J, with 7 bases in the middle. Germline V gene lookup returns CDR1 SGHDN and CDR2 FVKESK. The CDR3 spans 12 residues. This chain links TRBV14 with TRBJ2-3, with a possible D match to TRBD1 (5 bases). The TCR originated in an adult with an advanced solid tumor such as melanoma, head and neck, liver or kidney cancer. The starting material was CD4+ or CD8+ T cells sorted from blood, obtained in a trial of the OX40 agonist ivuxolimab. CDR3 in DNA: TGTGCCAGCAGCTCGACAGCAGATACGCAGTATTTT. Protein product: CASSSTADTQYF.